The sequence of this TCR beta chain was determined in a study of T cell responses to AZD1222 COVID-19 vaccine. Study-wide results and limits: Clonal diversity may have been underestimated, and the donors were mostly white British, with more females than males.

The method was immunoSEQ multiplex PCR; TCRdb's version includes in-frame clones alone and lacks a portion of them. The table has some 130,000 clones, about nine tenths seen once. Turning to this clone: Antigen unknown.

The CDR3 consists of 14 residues. Per the germline V gene, CDR1 is LNHDA and CDR2 is SQIVND (reference sequence). V was clipped by 10 bases and J by 1 base, with 13 bases between them. This sequence was found in an adult in good health. This chain joins TRBV19 and TRBJ2-2, with a possible D match to TRBD1 (6 bases). This specimen was peripheral blood, taken on day 0 of AZD1222 vaccination. The DNA for the CDR3 is TGTGCCACCACTAACAGGGAGAACACCGGGGAGCTGTTTTTT. Its protein product is CATTNRENTGELFF.